This T cell receptor (beta chain) was sequenced for a study of response to subunit inactivated influenza vaccine. TCRdb called the RT-PCR reads again in MiXCR, with one record for every CDR3 protein. Here the sample spans hundreds of thousands of distinct CDR3 sequences, over 9% being singletons. This clonotype was detected many times. The V end lost 3 bases, the J end lost 4 bases, and 12 bases lay between the germline ends. The CDR3 sequence is 14 residues long. Germline V gene lookup returns CDR1 SGHNT and CDR2 YYREEE (reference sequence). These records were also assigned to another study, of T cells expressing NK-cell markers. This second study notes: The TCR beta cDNA came from 5'RACE template switching with UMIs. Serological testing identified seven of the eight sequenced donors as HCMV-seropositive and one as seronegative. A range of roughly 1.0-8% of CD8+ T cells consisted of dominant NKG2C+ clonotypes in roughly 6 donors. Topping the CD3+CD56-NKG2C+ fraction as well were these clonotypes, in a few donors.

The receptor was isolated from a middle-aged man who received an inactivated influenza vaccine. The rearrangement joins TRBV5-4 to TRBJ2-3; weak D call: TRBD1 (5 bases). The material sequenced was PBMCs from blood, taken on the day of vaccination. The CDR3 DNA is TGTGCCAGCAGCTACAAGGTGGGGCCAGATACGCAGTATTTT. Protein product: CASSYKVGPDTQYF.